The source of this T cell receptor (beta chain) is a study of a mutant IDH1 vaccine in newly diagnosed glioma. On the study more broadly: Earlier treatment was radiotherapy, temozolomide, or both, with most getting both.

Study-wide findings and caveats: Top peripheral T cell clonotype shifts appeared unrelated to pseudoprogression.

As regards this clone: Its specificity is not known.

Repertoires were generated with immunoSEQ multiplex PCR, while TCRdb's copy carries only in-frame clones and drops some. The table has tens of thousands of clones, about four fifths seen once. Time point defined: baseline, week 1 (first vaccination visit). Treatment: pre-vaccination baseline after standard-of-care therapy. V was trimmed by 9 bases and J by 8 bases, leaving 16 bases between them. This CDR3 region has 13 residues. Per germline, CDR1 SGHVS and CDR2 FNYEAQ. The V and J genes are TRBV7-6 and TRBJ2-2, with D possibly matching TRBD2 (5 bases). The sequencing used peripheral blood mononuclear cells (PBMCs), collected from a glioma patient treated with radiotherapy, temozolomide or both. The receptor's source is a woman younger than 35 with glioma. Some clones in this sample may be carry-over from other donors' samples. CDR3 in amino acids: CASRLIEAGELFF. The CDR3 region has the DNA TGTGCCAGTAGACTAATAGAAGCTGGGGAGCTGTTTTTT.